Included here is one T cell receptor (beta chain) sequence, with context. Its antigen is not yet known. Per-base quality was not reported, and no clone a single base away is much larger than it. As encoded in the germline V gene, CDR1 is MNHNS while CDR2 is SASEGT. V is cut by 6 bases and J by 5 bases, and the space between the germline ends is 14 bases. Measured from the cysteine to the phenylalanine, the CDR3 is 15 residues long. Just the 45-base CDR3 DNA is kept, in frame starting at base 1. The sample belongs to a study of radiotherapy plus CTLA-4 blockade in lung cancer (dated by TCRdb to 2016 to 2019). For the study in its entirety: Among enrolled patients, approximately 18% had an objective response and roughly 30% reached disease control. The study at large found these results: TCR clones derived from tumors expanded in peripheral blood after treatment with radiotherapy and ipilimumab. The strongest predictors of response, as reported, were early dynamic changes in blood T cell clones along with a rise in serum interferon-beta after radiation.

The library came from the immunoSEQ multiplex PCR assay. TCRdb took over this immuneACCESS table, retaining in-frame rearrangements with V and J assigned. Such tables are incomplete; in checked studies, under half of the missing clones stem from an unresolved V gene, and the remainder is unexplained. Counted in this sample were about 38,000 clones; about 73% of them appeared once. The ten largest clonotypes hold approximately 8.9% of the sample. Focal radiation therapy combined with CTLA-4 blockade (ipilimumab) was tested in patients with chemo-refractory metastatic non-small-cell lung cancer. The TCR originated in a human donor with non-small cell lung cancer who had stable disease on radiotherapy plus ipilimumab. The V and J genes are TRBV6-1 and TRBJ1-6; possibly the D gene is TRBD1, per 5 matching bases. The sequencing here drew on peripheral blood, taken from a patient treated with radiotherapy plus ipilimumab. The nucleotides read TGTGCCAGCAGGGCTGGGACGATGCATAATTCACCCCTCCACTTT. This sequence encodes CASRAGTMHNSPLHF.